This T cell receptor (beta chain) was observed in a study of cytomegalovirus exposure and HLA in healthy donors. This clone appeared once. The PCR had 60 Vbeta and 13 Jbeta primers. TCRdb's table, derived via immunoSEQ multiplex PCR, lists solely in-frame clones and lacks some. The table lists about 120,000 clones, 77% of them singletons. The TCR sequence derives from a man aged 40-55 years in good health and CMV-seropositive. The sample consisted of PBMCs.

Here the CDR3 reads CASSVGQGALNYGYTF. CDR3 DNA sequence: TGTGCCAGCAGCGTAGGCCAGGGGGCATTGAACTATGGCTACACCTTC. The chain recombines TRBV9 with TRBJ1-2; 8 bases align to TRBD1. Looked up from germline, CDR1 is SGDLS and CDR2 is YYNGEE. Trimming at V came to 0 bases and at J to 2 bases, leaving 6 bases not matched to a gene. CDR3 length equals 16 residues.